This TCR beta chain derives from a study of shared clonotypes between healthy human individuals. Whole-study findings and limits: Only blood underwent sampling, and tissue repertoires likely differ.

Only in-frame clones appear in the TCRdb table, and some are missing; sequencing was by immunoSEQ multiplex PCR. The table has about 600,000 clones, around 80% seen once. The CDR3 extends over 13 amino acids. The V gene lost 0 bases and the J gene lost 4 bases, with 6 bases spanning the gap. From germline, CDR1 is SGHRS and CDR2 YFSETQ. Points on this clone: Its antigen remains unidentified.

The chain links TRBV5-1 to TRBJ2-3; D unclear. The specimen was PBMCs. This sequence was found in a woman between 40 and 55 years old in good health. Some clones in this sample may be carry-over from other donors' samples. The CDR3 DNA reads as TGCGCCAGCAGCTTGGGCGAGGCAGATACGCAGTATTTT. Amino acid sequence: CASSLGEADTQYF. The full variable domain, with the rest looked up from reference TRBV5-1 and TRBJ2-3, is KAGVTQTPRYLIKTRGQQVTLSCSPISGHRSVSWYQQTPGQGLQFLFEYFSETQRNKGNFPGRFSGRQFSNSRSEMNVSTLELGDSALYLCASSLGEADTQYFGPGTRLTVL.